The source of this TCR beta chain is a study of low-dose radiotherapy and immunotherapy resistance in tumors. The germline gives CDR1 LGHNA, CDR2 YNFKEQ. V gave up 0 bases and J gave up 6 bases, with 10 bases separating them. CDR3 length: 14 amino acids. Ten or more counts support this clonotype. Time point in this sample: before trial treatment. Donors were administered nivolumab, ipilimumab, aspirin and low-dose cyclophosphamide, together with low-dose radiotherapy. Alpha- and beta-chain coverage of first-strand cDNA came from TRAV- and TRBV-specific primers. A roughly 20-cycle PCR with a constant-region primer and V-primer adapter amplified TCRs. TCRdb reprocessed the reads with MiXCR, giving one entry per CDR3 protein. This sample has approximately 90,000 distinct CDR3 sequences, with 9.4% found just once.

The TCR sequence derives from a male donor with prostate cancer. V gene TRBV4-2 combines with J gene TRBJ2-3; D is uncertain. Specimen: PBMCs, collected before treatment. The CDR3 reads CASSQDVAADTQYF. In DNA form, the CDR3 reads TGTGCCAGCAGCCAAGACGTCGCCGCGGATACGCAGTATTTT.